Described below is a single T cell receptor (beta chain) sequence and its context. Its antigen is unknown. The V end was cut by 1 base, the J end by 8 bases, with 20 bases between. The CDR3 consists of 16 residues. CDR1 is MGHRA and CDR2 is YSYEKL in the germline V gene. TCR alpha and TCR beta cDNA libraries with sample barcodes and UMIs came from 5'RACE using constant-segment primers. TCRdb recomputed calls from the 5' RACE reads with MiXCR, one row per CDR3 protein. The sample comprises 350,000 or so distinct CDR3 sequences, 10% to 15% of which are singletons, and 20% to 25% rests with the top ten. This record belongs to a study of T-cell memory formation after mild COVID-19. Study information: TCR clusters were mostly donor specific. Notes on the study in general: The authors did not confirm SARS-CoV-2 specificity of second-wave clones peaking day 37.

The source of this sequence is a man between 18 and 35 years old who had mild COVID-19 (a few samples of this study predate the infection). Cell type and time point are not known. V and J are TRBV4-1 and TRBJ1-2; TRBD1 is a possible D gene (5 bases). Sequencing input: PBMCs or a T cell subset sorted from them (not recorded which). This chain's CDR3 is CASSQGLRGVPGGYTF. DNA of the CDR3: TGCGCCAGCAGCCAAGGGCTCCGGGGGGTCCCTGGGGGCTACACCTTC.